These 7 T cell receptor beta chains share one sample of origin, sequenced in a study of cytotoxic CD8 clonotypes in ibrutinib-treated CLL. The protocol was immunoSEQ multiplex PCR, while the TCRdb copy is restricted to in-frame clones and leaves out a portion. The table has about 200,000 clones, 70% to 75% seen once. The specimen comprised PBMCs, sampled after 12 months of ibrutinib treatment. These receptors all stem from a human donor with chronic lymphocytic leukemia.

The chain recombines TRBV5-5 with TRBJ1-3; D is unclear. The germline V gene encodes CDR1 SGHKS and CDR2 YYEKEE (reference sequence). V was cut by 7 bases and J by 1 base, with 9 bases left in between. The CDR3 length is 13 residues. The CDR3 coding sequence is TGTGCCAGCCGAATAGAATCTGGAAACACCATATATTTT. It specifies CASRIESGNTIYF.

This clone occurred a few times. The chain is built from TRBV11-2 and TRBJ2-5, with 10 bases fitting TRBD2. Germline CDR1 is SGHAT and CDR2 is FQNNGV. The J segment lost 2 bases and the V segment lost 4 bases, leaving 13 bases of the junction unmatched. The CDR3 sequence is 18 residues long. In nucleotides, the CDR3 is TGTGCCAGCAGCTCTGTAAGGGCCCCACTAGCGGGGCAAGAGACCCAGTACTTC. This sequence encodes CASSSVRAPLAGQETQYF.

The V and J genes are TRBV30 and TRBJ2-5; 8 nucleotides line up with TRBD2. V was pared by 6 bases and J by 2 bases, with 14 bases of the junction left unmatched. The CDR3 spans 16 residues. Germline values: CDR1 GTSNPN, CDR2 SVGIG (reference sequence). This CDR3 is CACTRGAGNHQETQYF. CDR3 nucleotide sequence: TGTGCCTGCACGCGGGGGGCGGGAAATCATCAAGAGACCCAGTACTTC.

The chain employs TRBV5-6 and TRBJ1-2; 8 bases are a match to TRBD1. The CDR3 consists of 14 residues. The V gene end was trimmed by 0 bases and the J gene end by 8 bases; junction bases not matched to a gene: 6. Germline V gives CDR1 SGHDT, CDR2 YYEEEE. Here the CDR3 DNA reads TGTGCCAGCAGCTTGGGTGCAGGGGGCAGAGGCTACACCTTC. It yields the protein CASSLGAGGRGYTF. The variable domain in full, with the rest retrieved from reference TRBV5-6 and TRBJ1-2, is DAGVTQSPTHLIKTRGQQVTLRCSPKSGHDTVSWYQQALGQGPQFIFQYYEEEERQRGNFPDRFSGHQFPNYSSELNVNALLLGDSALYLCASSLGAGGRGYTFGSGTRLTVV.

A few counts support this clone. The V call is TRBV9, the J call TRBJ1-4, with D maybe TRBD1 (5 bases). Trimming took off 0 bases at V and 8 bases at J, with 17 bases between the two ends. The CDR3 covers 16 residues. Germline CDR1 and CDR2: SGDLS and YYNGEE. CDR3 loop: CASSVVPGGVGEKLFF. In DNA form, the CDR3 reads TGTGCCAGCAGCGTAGTCCCGGGGGGGGTTGGCGAAAAACTGTTTTTT.

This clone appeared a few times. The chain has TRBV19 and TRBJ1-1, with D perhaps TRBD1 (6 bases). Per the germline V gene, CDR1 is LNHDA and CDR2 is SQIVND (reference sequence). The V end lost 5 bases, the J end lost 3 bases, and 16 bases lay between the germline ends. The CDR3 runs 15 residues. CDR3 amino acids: CASSGNRVRDTEAFF. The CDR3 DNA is TGTGCCAGTAGTGGGAACAGGGTAAGGGACACTGAAGCTTTCTTT.

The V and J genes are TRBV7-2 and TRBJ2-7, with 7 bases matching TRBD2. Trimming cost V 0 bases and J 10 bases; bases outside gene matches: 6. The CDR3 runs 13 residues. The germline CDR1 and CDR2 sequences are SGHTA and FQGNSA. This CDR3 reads CASSLAPRGEQYF. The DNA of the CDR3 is TGTGCCAGCAGCTTAGCCCCTCGGGGGGAACAGTACTTC.